This passage covers 5 T cell receptor beta chains from one sample sequenced in a study of tumor-infiltrating lymphocytes in primary liver carcinoma. From 500 to 600 ng of total RNA, TCR beta-specific cDNA was reverse-transcribed using a constant-region primer. Three nested multiplex PCR rounds of slightly modified ARM-PCR generated TCR beta libraries. In the first two PCR rounds, TRBV1-TRBV30 forward primers were paired with a C-beta reverse primer, and each round lasted about 9 cycles. TCRdb reanalysed the multiplex PCR reads using MiXCR and keeps one entry per CDR3 protein. The sample contains 55,000 to 70,000 distinct CDR3 sequences, 71% of which appear only once. The study co-extracted DNA and RNA from about 21-30 mg of unsorted bulk tissue. Sequenced input: liver tumor tissue from sampling region 2. Described subset: tumor region T2, inferior pole. The receptors shown here come from a man aged 40-49 years with primary liver carcinoma and hepatitis B virus infection.

Concerning this clonotype: The junction departs from the called germline gene at one end, perhaps through a read error. The gene calls are TRBV29-1 and TRBJ2-5; D is unclear. The V gene's germline CDR1 is SQVTM and CDR2 ANQGSEA. The CDR3 loop spans 13 amino acids. The CDR3 DNA sequence: TGCTGCGTTAGATTCCGGTACCAAGAGAGCCAGTACTTC. This sequence encodes CCVRFRYQESQYF. Looking up the rest from reference TRBV29-1 and TRBJ2-5 gives the full variable domain: SAVISQKPSRDICQRGTSLTIQCQVDSQVTMMFWYRQQPGQSLTLIATANQGSEATYESGFVIDKFPISRPNLTFSTLTVSNMSPEDSSIYLCCVRFRYQESQYFGPGTRLLVL.

Comment on this clonotype: A junction end diverges from the germline sequence, so it may reflect a read error. V gene TRBV4-2 combines with J gene TRBJ2-1; TRBD2 might be the D (5 bases). The CDR3 spans 14 residues. Germline V gene lookup returns CDR1 LGHNA and CDR2 YNFKEQ. CDR3 sequence (DNA): TGTACCAGCAGCCAAGCTTTCGGAGCGGATGAGCGGTTCTTC. Residues: CTSSQAFGADERFF.

The rearrangement joins TRBV5-5 to TRBJ2-5; D not resolved. This CDR3 contains 13 residues. V gave up 1 base and J gave up 1 base, with 5 bases separating them. The germline gives CDR1 SGHKS, CDR2 YYEKEE (reference sequence). CDR3 coding DNA: TGTGCCAGCAGCTTGTACGGCCAAGAGACCCAGTACTTC. Translated, it gives CASSLYGQETQYF.

By sample share, this clonotype is medium-sized (0.01 to 0.1%). The chain uses TRBV11-1 and TRBJ2-1; D unclear. Trimming cost V 7 bases and J 0 bases, with 19 bases left between them. The CDR3 has 17 residues. Germline CDR1 and CDR2: SGHAT and FQDESV (reference sequence). CDR3 amino acids: CASTIGPGLHSYNEQFF. DNA for the CDR3: TGTGCCAGCACCATCGGGCCCGGGTTACACTCCTACAATGAGCAGTTCTTC. Supplemented by reference TRBV11-1 and TRBJ2-1, the full variable domain reads EAEVAQSPRYKITEKSQAVAFWCDPISGHATLYWYRQILGQGPELLVQFQDESVVDDSQLPKDRFSAERLKGVDSTLKIQPAELGDSAMYLCASTIGPGLHSYNEQFFGPGTRLTVL.

On this clonotype: The junction departs from germline at one end; a sequencing error may be responsible. This chain uses TRBV4-3 with TRBJ2-3, with D tentatively TRBD2 (7 bases). Germline CDR1 is LGHNA and CDR2 is YSLEER. The CDR3 length is 13 residues. The CDR3 region has the DNA TGCGCCAGCAGCCAAGGGGAGGGGGGTACGCGGTATTTT. Encoded protein: CASSQGEGGTRYF.